This T cell receptor (beta chain) was retrieved from a study of tissue T cells after allogeneic stem cell transplantation. Turning to the study itself: Graft-versus-host disease patients received grafts, several unmodified and three CD34-selected to deplete T cells.

Notes on the study in general: Motif-based clustering found tissue-specific repertoire signatures shared across patients, though few clones were shared. Anatomically similar tissues had similar TCR repertoires within each patient.

Germline assignment: CDR1 MNHNS and CDR2 SASEGT. This CDR3 has 16 residues. The J segment lost 3 bases and the V segment lost 2 bases, leaving 8 bases of the junction unmatched. Profiling relied on immunoSEQ multiplex PCR, and the TCRdb table lists in-frame clones only, not all of them. The data contain 25,000 to 30,000 clones, 85% of them singletons. This clone was counted a single time. The target antigen is unknown. The gene calls are TRBV6-1 and TRBJ2-7; 9 positions agree with TRBD1. The source is a woman aged 18-49 years who later had graft-versus-host disease after an allogeneic stem cell transplant. Here the sequenced sample was blood, taken before transplantation. In DNA, the CDR3 is TGTGCCAGCAGTGAATCCGGGACAGGGAAGTTCTACGAGCAGTACTTC. It yields the protein CASSESGTGKFYEQYF.